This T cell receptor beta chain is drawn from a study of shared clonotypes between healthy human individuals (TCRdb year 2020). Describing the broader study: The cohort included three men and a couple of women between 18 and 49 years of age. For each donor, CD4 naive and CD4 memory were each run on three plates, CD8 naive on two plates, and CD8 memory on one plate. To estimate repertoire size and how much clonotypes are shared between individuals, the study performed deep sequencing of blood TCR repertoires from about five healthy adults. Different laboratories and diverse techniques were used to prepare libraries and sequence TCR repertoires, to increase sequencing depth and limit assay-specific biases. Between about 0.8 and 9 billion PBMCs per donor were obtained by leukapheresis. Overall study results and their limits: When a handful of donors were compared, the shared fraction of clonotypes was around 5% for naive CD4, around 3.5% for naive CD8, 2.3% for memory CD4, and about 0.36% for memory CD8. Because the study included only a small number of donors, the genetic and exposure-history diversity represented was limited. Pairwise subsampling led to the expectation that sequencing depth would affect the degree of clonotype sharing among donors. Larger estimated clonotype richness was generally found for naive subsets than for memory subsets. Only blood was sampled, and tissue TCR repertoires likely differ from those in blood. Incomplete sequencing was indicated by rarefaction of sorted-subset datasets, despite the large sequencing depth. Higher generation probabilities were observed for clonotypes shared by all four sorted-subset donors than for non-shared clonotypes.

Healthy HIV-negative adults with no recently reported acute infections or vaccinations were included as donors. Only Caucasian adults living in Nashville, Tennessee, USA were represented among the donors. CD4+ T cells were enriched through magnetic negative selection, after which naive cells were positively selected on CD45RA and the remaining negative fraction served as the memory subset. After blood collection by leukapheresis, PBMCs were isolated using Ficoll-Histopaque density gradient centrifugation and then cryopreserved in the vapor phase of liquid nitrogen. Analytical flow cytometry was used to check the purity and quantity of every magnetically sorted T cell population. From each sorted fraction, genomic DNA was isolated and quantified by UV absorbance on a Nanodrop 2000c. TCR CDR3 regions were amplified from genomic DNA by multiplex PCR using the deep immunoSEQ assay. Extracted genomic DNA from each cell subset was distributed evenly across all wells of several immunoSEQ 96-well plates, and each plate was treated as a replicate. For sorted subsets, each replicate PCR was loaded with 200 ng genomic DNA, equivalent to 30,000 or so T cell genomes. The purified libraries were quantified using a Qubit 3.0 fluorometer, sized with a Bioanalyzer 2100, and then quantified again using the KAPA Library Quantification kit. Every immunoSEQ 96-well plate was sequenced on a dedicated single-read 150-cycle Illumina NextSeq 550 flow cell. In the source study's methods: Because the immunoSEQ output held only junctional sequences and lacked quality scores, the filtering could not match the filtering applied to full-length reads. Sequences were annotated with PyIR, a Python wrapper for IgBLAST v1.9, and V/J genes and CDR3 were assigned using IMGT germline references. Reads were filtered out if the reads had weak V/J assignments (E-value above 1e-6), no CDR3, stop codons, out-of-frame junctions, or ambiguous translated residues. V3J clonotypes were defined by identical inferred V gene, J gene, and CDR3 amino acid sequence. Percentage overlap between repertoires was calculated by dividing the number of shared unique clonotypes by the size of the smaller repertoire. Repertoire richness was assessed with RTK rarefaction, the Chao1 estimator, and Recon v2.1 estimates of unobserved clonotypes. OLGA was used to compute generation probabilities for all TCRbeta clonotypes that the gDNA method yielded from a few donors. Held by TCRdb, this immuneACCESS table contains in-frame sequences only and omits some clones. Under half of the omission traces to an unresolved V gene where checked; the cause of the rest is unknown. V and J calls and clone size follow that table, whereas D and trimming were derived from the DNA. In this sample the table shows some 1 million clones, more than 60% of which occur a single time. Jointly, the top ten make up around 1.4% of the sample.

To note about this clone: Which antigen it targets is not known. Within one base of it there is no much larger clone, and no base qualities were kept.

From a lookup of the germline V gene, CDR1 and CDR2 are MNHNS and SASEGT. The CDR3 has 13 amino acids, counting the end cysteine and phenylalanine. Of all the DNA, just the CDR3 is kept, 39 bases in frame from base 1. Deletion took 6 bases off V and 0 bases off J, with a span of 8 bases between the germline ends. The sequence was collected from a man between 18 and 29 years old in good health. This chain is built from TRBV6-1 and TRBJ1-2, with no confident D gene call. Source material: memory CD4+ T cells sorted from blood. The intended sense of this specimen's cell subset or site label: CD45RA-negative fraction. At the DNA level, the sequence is TGTGCCAGCAGGGACTTTTCTAACTATGGCTACACCTTC. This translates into CASRDFSNYGYTF.